Presented here are 14 T cell receptor beta chains from one specimen sequenced in a study of cytomegalovirus exposure and HLA in healthy donors. PCR employed 60 Vbeta and 13 Jbeta primers. Method: immunoSEQ multiplex PCR; TCRdb's copy keeps in-frame clones and lacks some. In the table there are tens of thousands of clones, roughly 80% of which are singletons. The sample taken for sequencing was PBMCs. These receptors were collected from a middle-aged man in good health and CMV-seronegative.

The chain is built from TRBV11-3 and TRBJ1-1; D gene ambiguous. The CDR3 covers 11 residues. Trimming stripped 3 bases from V and 8 bases from J, with 7 bases between. Germline values: CDR1 SGHNT, CDR2 YENEEA. For the CDR3, the DNA is TGTGCCAGCAGCTTTCGAGGCGAAGCTTTCTTT. Translation gives CASSFRGEAFF. The full variable domain, with the rest looked up from reference TRBV11-3 and TRBJ1-1, is EAGVVQSPRYKIIEKKQPVAFWCNPISGHNTLYWYLQNLGQGPELLIRYENEEAVDDSQLPKDRFSAERLKGVDSTLKIQPAELGDSAVYLCASSFRGEAFFGQGTRLTVV.

The table lists this clone with a count of one. V gene TRBV7-2 combines with J gene TRBJ2-1; tentatively, D is TRBD2 (6 bases). This CDR3 has 11 amino acids. The germline V gene has CDR1 SGHTA and CDR2 FQGNSA. V lost 7 bases and J 8 bases, leaving 9 bases between the germline ends. Here the CDR3 DNA reads TGTGCCAGCACCAGGGACTATGAGCAGTTCTTC. The encoded protein is CASTRDYEQFF.

This clone was detected only a few times. The J gene is TRBJ1-5, the V gene TRBV5-1; D not resolved. CDR3 length: 16 residues. Germline V gives CDR1 SGHRS, CDR2 YFSETQ. The ends were cut back, 4 bases at V and 7 bases at J, with 21 bases in the middle. CDR3: CASSPAPGSTPQPQHF. CDR3 DNA: TGCGCCAGCAGCCCTGCACCGGGGTCTACCCCACAGCCCCAGCATTTT.

The chain couples TRBV6-1 to TRBJ1-3, with TRBD1 matching 8 bases. The CDR3 totals 16 residues. Losses at the gene ends were 2 bases for V and 4 bases for J; bases not matched to a gene: 7. The germline V gene encodes CDR1 MNHNS and CDR2 SASEGT. The CDR3 DNA reads as TGTGCCAGCAGTGAAAATCGAGGGACAGGAGGAAACACCATATATTTT. As protein: CASSENRGTGGNTIYF.

In nucleotides, the CDR3 is TGCGCCAGCCTACGACCGGGACAGGGCTCTAACACTGAAGCTTTCTTT. It translates to CASLRPGQGSNTEAFF. The rearrangement uses TRBV10-2 and TRBJ1-1, with 9 bases aligning to TRBD1. Germline V gene sequence: CDR1 WSHSY, CDR2 SAAADI. J lost 2 bases, V lost 8 bases, and 12 bases had no gene match. The CDR3 sequence is 16 residues long.

CDR3 in amino acids: CASSSQGANTGELFF. The DNA of the CDR3 is TGTGCCAGCAGCTCGCAGGGGGCCAACACCGGGGAGCTGTTTTTT. This chain joins TRBV7-3 and TRBJ2-2; 8 bases agree with TRBD1. The germline V gene has CDR1 SGHTA and CDR2 FQGTGA. The CDR3 is 15 residues long. J lost 2 bases, V lost 4 bases, and 3 bases had no gene match.

The rearrangement links TRBV28 to TRBJ2-7, with TRBD1 matching 11 bases. V trimming: 4 bases; J trimming: 5 bases; junction bases outside the gene matches: 10. CDR3 length: 16 amino acids. In germline, CDR1 is MDHEN, CDR2 SYDVKM. This chain's CDR3 is CASSSLTGTGGHEQYF. The CDR3 DNA is TGTGCCAGCAGTTCGTTGACCGGGACAGGGGGTCACGAGCAGTACTTC. Using reference TRBV28 and TRBJ2-7 for the parts outside the CDR3, the full variable domain is DVKVTQSSRYLVKRTGEKVFLECVQDMDHENMFWYRQDPGLGLRLIYFSYDVKMKEKGDIPEGYSVSREKKERFSLILESASTNQTSMYLCASSSLTGTGGHEQYFGPGTRLTVT.

V gene TRBV28 combines with J gene TRBJ1-5; TRBD1 is a possible D gene (5 bases). The CDR3 length is 14 residues. Germline V gives CDR1 MDHEN, CDR2 SYDVKM. V shed 6 bases and J shed 4 bases, with 13 bases lying between them. CDR3 nucleotide sequence: TGTGCCAGCAGACCAAGACAGTCTAATCAGCCCCAGCATTTT. It encodes CASRPRQSNQPQHF.

The chain employs TRBV28 and TRBJ1-5; D is possibly TRBD1 (6 bases). V shed 7 bases and J shed 5 bases, with 12 bases lying between them. Germline CDR1 and CDR2: MDHEN and SYDVKM. The CDR3 runs 13 residues. The CDR3 sequence is CASTKTGYQPQHF. DNA of the CDR3: TGTGCCAGCACCAAGACAGGTTATCAGCCCCAGCATTTT.

CDR3 sequence: CAISVRKEGGDEQYF. Here the CDR3 DNA reads TGTGCCATCAGTGTTCGAAAGGAAGGGGGCGACGAGCAGTACTTC. The chain employs TRBV10-3 and TRBJ2-7; 7 nucleotides line up with TRBD1. The V and J ends lost 4 bases and 5 bases, in that order; junction bases with no gene match: 11. CDR1 and CDR2 (germline): ENHRY, SYGVKD. The CDR3 has 15 residues.

The V and J genes are TRBV7-2 and TRBJ2-3; D may be TRBD1 (5 bases). Trimming removed 5 bases at V and 3 bases at J, with 21 bases between. The V gene's germline CDR1 is SGHTA and CDR2 FQGNSA. CDR3 size: 17 residues. The CDR3, as DNA: TGTGCCAGCAGCCTACCCTTGGGCAGGGTTTCAACAGATACGCAGTATTTT. Translated: CASSLPLGRVSTDTQYF.

This clone was detected once. The chain combines TRBV5-5 with TRBJ2-5; 7 bases match TRBD1. V lost 9 bases, J lost 5 bases, and 10 bases stayed unmatched. This CDR3 contains 13 residues. Germline V gives CDR1 SGHKS, CDR2 YYEKEE (reference sequence). The CDR3 DNA reads as TGTGCCACACGGACAGGACCTTCGGAGACCCAGTACTTC. Translated: CATRTGPSETQYF. Full variable domain (outside the CDR3, taken from reference TRBV5-5 and TRBJ2-5): DAGVTQSPTHLIKTRGQQVTLRCSPISGHKSVSWYQQVLGQGPQFIFQYYEKEERGRGNFPDRFSARQFPNYSSELNVNALLLGDSALYLCATRTGPSETQYFGPGTRLLVL.

V usage is TRBV5-1 and J usage is TRBJ1-4; 9 bases map to TRBD1. The germline gives CDR1 SGHRS, CDR2 YFSETQ. The CDR3 length is 14 residues. Trimming at V came to 4 bases and at J to 10 bases, leaving 8 bases not matched to a gene. The CDR3 DNA is TGCGCCAGCAGCCGGGACAGGGTTTCGGGAAAACTGTTTTTT. It codes for CASSRDRVSGKLFF.

CDR3 in DNA: TGTGCCAGCAGCCAAGTTGCCGGGACAGTCCGCTATGGCTACACCTTC. Its protein is CASSQVAGTVRYGYTF. The chain recombines TRBV4-2 with TRBJ1-2; 7 nucleotides line up with TRBD1. This CDR3 is 16 amino acids long. Germline V gene data show CDR1 as LGHNA and CDR2 as YNFKEQ. Trimming removed 1 base from V and 4 bases from J; junction bases left unmatched: 9.